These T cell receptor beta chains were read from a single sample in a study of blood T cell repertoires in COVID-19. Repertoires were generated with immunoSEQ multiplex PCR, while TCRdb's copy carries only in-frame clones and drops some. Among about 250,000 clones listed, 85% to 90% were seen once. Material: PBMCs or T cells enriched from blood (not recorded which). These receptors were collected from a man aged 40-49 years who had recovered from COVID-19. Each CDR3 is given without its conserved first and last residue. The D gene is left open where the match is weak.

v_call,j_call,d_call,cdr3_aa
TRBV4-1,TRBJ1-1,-,ASSPQGGNTEAF
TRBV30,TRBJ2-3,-,AWSVRGFSDTQY
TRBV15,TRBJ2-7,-,ATSGGRTYEQY
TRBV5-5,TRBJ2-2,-,ASGRGRPHTGELF
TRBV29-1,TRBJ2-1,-,SVEDLGESYNEQF
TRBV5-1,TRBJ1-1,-,ASSNDRNTEAF
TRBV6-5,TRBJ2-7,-,ASSYSTQGHEQY
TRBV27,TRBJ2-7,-,ASSSGLAYEQY
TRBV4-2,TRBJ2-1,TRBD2,ASSQSGTSGSKEQF
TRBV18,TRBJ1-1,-,ASWGDTEAF
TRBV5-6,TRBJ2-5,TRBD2,ASSSPGTSGLETQY
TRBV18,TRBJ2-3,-,ASSPIRLASTDTQY
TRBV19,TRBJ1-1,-,ASSIFGTEAF
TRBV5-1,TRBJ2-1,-,ASSLEDSSFDEQF
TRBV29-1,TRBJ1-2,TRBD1,SATLTGANYGYT
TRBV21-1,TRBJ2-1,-,ASSKRLTGCGQF
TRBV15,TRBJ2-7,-,ATSRDHGGRDSYEQY
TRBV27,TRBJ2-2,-,ASSLIPGVNTGELF
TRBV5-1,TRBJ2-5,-,ASSFHRDETQY
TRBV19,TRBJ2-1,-,ASTETSQVYNEQF
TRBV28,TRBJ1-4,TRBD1,ASSRTGVNEKLF
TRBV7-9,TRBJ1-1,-,ASSKGLNEAF
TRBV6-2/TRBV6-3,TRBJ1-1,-,ASSYSRNTEAF
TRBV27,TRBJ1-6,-,ASSFEGYNSPLH
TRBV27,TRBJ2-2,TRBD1,ASSPSGQGGDTGELF
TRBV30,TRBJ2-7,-,AWGRGTAYEQY
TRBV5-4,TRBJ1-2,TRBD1,ASSLGQDYGYT
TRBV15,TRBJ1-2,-,ATSRGVPLRDYGYT
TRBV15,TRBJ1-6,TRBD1,ATSRAGQGDSPLH
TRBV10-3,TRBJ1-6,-,AISGGESSYNSPLH
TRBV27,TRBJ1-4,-,ASSLGRAEKLF
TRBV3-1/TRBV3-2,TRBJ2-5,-,ASSSHPGNIETQY
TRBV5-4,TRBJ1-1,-,ASSLVAGGMNTEAF
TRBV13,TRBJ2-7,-,ASSFTRASYEQY
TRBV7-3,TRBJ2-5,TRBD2,ASSRSGGRQETQY
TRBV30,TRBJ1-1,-,AWSGEWGEAF
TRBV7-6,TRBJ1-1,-,ASSSFRGQGTSEAF
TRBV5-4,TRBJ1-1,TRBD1,ASSWQGARIEAF
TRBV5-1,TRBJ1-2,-,ASRVDRRNYGYT
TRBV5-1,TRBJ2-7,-,ASSTLAVGSYEQY
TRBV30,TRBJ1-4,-,AWSQTTREKLF
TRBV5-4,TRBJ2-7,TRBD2,ASSLRLGGREPYEQY
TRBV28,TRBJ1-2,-,AGRANYGYT
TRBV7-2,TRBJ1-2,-,ASSFQGGDYGYT
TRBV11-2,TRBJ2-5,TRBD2,ASSLGASGRPETQY
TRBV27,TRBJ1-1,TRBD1,ASSLFQGAYTEAF
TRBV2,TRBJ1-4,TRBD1,ASSSGTVAEKLF
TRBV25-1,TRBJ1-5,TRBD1,ASSASTGPNQPQH
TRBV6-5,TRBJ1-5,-,ASSYSRQTNQPQH
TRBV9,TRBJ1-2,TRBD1,ASSPEGQTSGDT
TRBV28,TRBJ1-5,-,ASRQGSQPQH
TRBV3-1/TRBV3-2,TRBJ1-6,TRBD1,ASRTTGSPLH
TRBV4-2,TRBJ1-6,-,ASSQDWQIPPLH
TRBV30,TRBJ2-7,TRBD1,AWSTGVTYEQY
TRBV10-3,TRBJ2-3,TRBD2,AISPTSGIADTQY
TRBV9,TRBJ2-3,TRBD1,ASSVRDRGPMADTQY
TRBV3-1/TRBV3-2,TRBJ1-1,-,ASSQRESRGEAF
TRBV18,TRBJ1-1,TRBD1,ASSQGANTEAF
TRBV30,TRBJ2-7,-,AWSVSPEQY